A selection of T cell receptor beta chains follows, all from one sample in a study of cytomegalovirus exposure and HLA in healthy donors. Assay: immunoSEQ multiplex PCR; the TCRdb copy retains only in-frame clones and omits some. The repertoire includes 170,000 or so clones, around 81% of them detected once, and approximately 3% sits in the top ten. Sample: PBMCs. Source of these receptors: a woman aged 18-35 years in good health and CMV-seropositive. Both conserved end residues are part of each CDR3.

J,V,CDR3
TRBJ2-1,TRBV7-9,CASSLWGGRNEQFF
TRBJ1-2,TRBV5-1,CASSFDILDNYGYTF
TRBJ2-3,TRBV7-3,CASSAGGITDTQYF
TRBJ2-2,TRBV4-1,CASSQDASGAAGGELFF
TRBJ1-2,TRBV4-2,CASSQADTGKINGYTF
TRBJ2-5,TRBV5-1,CASSLASGQETQYF
TRBJ1-2,TRBV29-1,CSVGEGAYGYTF
TRBJ1-2,TRBV19,CASSLIQGFGYTF
TRBJ1-2,TRBV11-2,CASSFGGDRYGYTF
TRBJ2-6,TRBV5-1,CASSSGQGAALTF
TRBJ2-2,TRBV6-4,CASSDSGHNTGELFF
TRBJ2-1,TRBV9,CASSVRQGEDEQFF
TRBJ2-1,TRBV19,CATQTGTDYNEQFF
TRBJ2-5,TRBV4-1,CASSQDLETQYF
TRBJ1-5,TRBV12-5,CASAPTGNQPQHF
TRBJ2-7,TRBV10-1,CASSQGRGFGEQYF
TRBJ2-4,TRBV7-2,CASSFGQGDIQYF
TRBJ1-1,TRBV6-1,CASRAGSTEAFF
TRBJ1-5,TRBV7-2,CASSFRSSNQPQHF
TRBJ2-3,TRBV9,CASSYAGTNTDTQYF
TRBJ1-6,TRBV9,CASSVGGSYNSPLHF
TRBJ2-7,TRBV6-5,CASRGGDEQYF
TRBJ2-7,TRBV11-2,CASSSIRDRANRPYEQYF
TRBJ1-1,TRBV4-1,CASSQRGGRGRRNTEAFF
TRBJ2-3,TRBV7-2,CASSPPSGGFADTQYF
TRBJ1-2,TRBV2,CASSEALRGRNGYTF
TRBJ1-1,TRBV7-2,CASRVATEAFF
TRBJ2-6,TRBV19,CASSIGGARSGANVLTF
TRBJ1-2,TRBV27,CASSGHNTPYGYTF
TRBJ1-2,TRBV5-1,CASDDHEGGGYTF
TRBJ1-3,TRBV13,CASSCLHGTGTIRSGNTIYF
TRBJ1-1,TRBV27,CASGTGRGTEAFF
TRBJ1-3,TRBV5-4,CASSFGTGRVGNTIYF
TRBJ2-3,TRBV6-4,CASSGTSEDTQYF
TRBJ2-2,TRBV27,CASRLTVTNTGELFF
TRBJ2-7,TRBV6-1,CASSVGPSDEQYF
TRBJ1-3,TRBV9,CASSVGTPGNTIYF
TRBJ2-1,TRBV27,CASSLGGSSYNEQFF
TRBJ1-3,TRBV15,CATSRNIDSGNTIYF
TRBJ1-5,TRBV6-1,CASSEGAGPQHF
TRBJ1-5,TRBV27,CASSIRRYQPQHF